The clone carrying this T cell receptor (beta chain) has just a few counts. This sample includes further DNA sequences coding for the same CDR3. The data were obtained in a study of cytomegalovirus exposure and HLA in healthy donors. The CDR3 has 17 residues. Trimming removed 0 bases at V and 0 bases at J, with 9 bases between. CDR1 and CDR2 (germline): LGHNA, YSLEER. The study ran its PCR with 60 Vbeta and 13 Jbeta primers. Generated by immunoSEQ multiplex PCR, the TCRdb table keeps only in-frame clones and is missing some. The table lists under 150,000 clones, around 77% of them singletons. The receptor was derived from a woman between 50 and 59 years old in good health and CMV-seronegative. Source material: PBMCs. V and J are TRBV4-3 and TRBJ1-6; the D is unclear. The CDR3 region has the DNA TGCGCCAGCAGCCAAGATCGGGGAAGCTCCTATAATTCACCCCTCCACTTT. Protein product: CASSQDRGSSYNSPLHF.